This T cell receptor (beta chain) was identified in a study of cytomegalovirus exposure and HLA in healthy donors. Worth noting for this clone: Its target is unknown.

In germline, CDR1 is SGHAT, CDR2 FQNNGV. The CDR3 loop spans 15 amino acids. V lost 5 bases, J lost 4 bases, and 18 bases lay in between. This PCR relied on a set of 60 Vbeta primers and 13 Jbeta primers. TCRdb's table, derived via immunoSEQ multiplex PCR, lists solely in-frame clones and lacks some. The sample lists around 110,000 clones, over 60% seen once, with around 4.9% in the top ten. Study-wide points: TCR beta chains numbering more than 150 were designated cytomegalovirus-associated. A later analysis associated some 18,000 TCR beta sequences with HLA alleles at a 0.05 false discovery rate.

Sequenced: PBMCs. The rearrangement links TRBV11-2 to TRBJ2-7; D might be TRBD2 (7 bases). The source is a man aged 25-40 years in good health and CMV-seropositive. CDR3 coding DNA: TGTGCCAGCAGCCCGAACAGGGTGGGAGGGTACGAGCAGTACTTC. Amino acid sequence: CASSPNRVGGYEQYF. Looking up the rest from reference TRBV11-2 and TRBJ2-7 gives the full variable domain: EAGVAQSPRYKIIEKRQSVAFWCNPISGHATLYWYQQILGQGPKLLIQFQNNGVVDDSQLPKDRFSAERLKGVDSTLKIQPAKLEDSAVYLCASSPNRVGGYEQYFGPGTRLTVT.